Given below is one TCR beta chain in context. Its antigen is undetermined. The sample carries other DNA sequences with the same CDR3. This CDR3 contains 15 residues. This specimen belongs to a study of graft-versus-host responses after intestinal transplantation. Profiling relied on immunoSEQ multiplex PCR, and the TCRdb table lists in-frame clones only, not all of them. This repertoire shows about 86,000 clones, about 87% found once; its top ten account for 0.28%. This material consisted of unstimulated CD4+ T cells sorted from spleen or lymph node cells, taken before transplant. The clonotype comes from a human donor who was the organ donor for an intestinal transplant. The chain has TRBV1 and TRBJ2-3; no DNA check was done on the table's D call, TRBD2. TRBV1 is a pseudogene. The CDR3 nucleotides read TGTACCAGCAGCCAAGCTAGCGGGAGCACAGATACGCAGTATTTT. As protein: CTSSQASGSTDTQYF.